This TCR beta chain was sequenced for a study of blood T cell repertoires in COVID-19. In this sample, this clone turned up once. Germline V gives CDR1 LGHDT, CDR2 YNNKEL (reference sequence). The CDR3 is 13 amino acids. Trimming shortened V by 5 bases and J by 4 bases, and 10 bases separated the two germline ends. Profiled with immunoSEQ multiplex PCR; TCRdb holds only in-frame clones, not every one. The profile shows about 200,000 clones, approximately 92% of them singletons. This TCR derives from a woman aged 40 to 50 with acute COVID-19. The chain links TRBV3-1 (or the pseudogene TRBV3-2) to TRBJ2-3; D is perhaps TRBD2 (5 bases). Sequencing was done on a sample of PBMCs or T cells enriched from blood (not recorded which). CDR3: CASSTSPPDTQYF. The CDR3 DNA is TGTGCCAGCAGCACTAGTCCGCCAGATACGCAGTATTTT.